The 2 T cell receptor beta chains given below trace back to one sample, sequenced in a study of control samples from healthy donors and cancer patients. Some clones are missing from TCRdb's copy, which holds only in-frame ones; the method was immunoSEQ multiplex PCR. The data hold roughly 100,000 clones, with about 80% observed a single time. The source material was blood. These receptors all come from a woman between 45 and 60 years old in good health.

The rearrangement links TRBV4-2 to TRBJ2-3; D remains unclear. V was cut by 0 bases and J by 3 bases, with 13 bases left in between. Germline-derived CDR1 and CDR2 are LGHNA and YNFKEQ. The CDR3 spans 16 residues. The CDR3 DNA follows: TGTGCCAGCAGCCAAGAGTGGCTAGAACATACAGATACGCAGTATTTT. It encodes CASSQEWLEHTDTQYF.

The rearrangement joins TRBV6-2 or TRBV6-3 to TRBJ2-2; TRBD1 aligns across 10 bases. From germline, CDR1 is MNHEY and CDR2 SVGEGT. V lost 6 bases and J lost 5; bases outside the gene matches: 9. This CDR3 has 16 amino acids. The CDR3 here is CASSPDRGLPTGELFF. CDR3 nucleotides: TGTGCCAGCAGCCCCGACAGGGGGCTACCGACCGGGGAGCTGTTTTTT.